The sample holds many counts of the clone carrying this TCR beta chain. Its antigen is undetermined. Hyperthyroidism, newly diagnosed and lasting under 2 months, affected patients aged 18 to 65. The blood sample predates any ophthalmopathy symptoms, coming from first hyperthyroidism diagnosis. Amplification targeted TCR beta CDR3 regions from RNA transcripts. A set of HTBI primers served as the primers for a first-round RT-PCR of the TCR CDR3. Each CDR3 protein is one row after TCRdb ran MiXCR on the multiplex PCR reads. This sample has about 130,000 distinct CDR3 sequences; over 20% occur once, and the top ten carry 65% to 80%. This sample is drawn from a study of T cells in Graves' hyperthyroidism and ophthalmopathy. Study-wide background: Peripheral blood was collected at initial diagnosis, before any treatment.

The study's findings and limits: In the analysis, a 13 V-J model separated ophthalmopathy from stable hyperthyroidism.

This clonotype originated in a woman aged 45-59 years with Graves' hyperthyroidism that later progressed to Graves' ophthalmopathy. The sample comprised blood.

The CDR3 coding sequence is TGCAGTGCTAGCCCCTGGGACGGGAACTGGATGAACACTGAAGCTTTCTTT. It encodes CSASPWDGNWMNTEAFF. This chain uses TRBV20-1 with TRBJ1-1, with D tentatively TRBD1 (5 bases). V was trimmed by 3 bases and J by 0 bases, leaving 20 bases between them. This CDR3 is 17 amino acids long. From germline, CDR1 is DFQATT and CDR2 SNEGSKA (reference sequence).